These T cell receptor beta chains were read from a single sample in a study of T cell repertoires in cytomegalovirus infection. MiXCR, applied by TCRdb to the reads, yields one record per CDR3 protein. The table includes tens of thousands of distinct CDR3 sequences, 33% detected once. No antigens are known for them. Sequencing was performed on PBMCs, sequenced either directly or after in vitro stimulation (not recorded which). Receptors originate from a human donor in good health (CMV status not recorded). Some clones in this sample may be carry-over from other donors' samples. Each CDR3 is given with its conserved first and last residue. Each record gives: D gene, J gene, V gene, clone size, CDR3 protein, CDR3 DNA. D genes are given only for firm matches. Clone size is given for some rows only: seen once, a few or many times, or a class if the clone is expanded.

>TRBD1|TRBJ1-2|TRBV6-6|.
CASAPGGESIYGYTF
TGTGCCAGCGCCCCAGGGGGTGAATCGATCTATGGCTACACCTTC
>TRBD1|TRBJ2-1|TRBV19|few
CASSLNRGHEQFF
TGTGCCAGTAGCCTGAACAGGGGGCATGAGCAGTTCTTC
>.|TRBJ1-5|TRBV19|.
CASNQVSGNQPQHF
TGTGCCAGTAATCAAGTATCGGGCAATCAGCCCCAGCATTTT
>.|TRBJ2-1|TRBV10-2|.
CASSAGPPGYNEQFF
TGCGCCAGCAGCGCGGGACCGCCGGGGTACAATGAGCAGTTCTTC
>.|TRBJ1-1|TRBV7-9|.
CASSSPGPIIEAFF
TGTGCCAGCAGCTCACCGGGACCGATAATTGAAGCTTTCTTT
>.|TRBJ2-1|TRBV7-8|many
CASSLMREQFF
TGTGCCAGCAGCTTAATGAGGGAGCAGTTCTTC
>TRBD1|TRBJ1-2|TRBV9|.
CASSVQDRGNYGYTF
TGTGCCAGCAGCGTCCAGGACAGGGGAAACTATGGCTACACCTTC
>.|TRBJ1-2|TRBV6-1|.
CASSSRFSTYGYTF
TGTGCCAGCAGTTCGCGCTTCTCAACCTATGGCTACACCTTC
>TRBD1|TRBJ2-1|TRBV7-6|.
CASSLLGYRGETYNEQFF
TGTGCCAGCAGCTTGTTAGGGTACAGGGGCGAAACCTACAATGAGCAGTTCTTC
>TRBD2|TRBJ2-2|TRBV7-6|.
CASTHTPAGRNTGELFF
TGTGCCAGCACCCATACCCCAGCGGGGAGGAACACCGGGGAGCTGTTTTTT
>.|TRBJ2-1|TRBV12-3/TRBV12-4|.
CASSINEQFF
TGTGCCAGCTCAATAAATGAGCAGTTCTTC
>.|TRBJ1-2|TRBV28|.
CASSRDNNGYTF
TGTGCCAGCAGTAGGGATAACAATGGCTACACCTTC
>TRBD2|TRBJ2-1|TRBV20-1|.
CSAPSGSSYNEQFF
TGCAGTGCCCCGAGCGGGAGCTCCTACAATGAGCAGTTCTTC
>.|TRBJ1-6|TRBV28|.
CASSLYRDTYNSPLHF
TGTGCCAGCAGTTTATACCGGGACACTTATAATTCACCCCTCCACTTT
>TRBD1|TRBJ2-7|TRBV20-1|once
CSARNPGQGNEQYF
TGCAGTGCTAGGAATCCGGGACAGGGAAACGAGCAGTACTTC
>TRBD1|TRBJ2-7|TRBV5-5|few
CASSSRDRGYEQYF
TGTGCCAGCAGCTCGCGGGACAGGGGGTACGAGCAGTACTTC
>.|TRBJ1-2|TRBV29-1|few
CSDNYGYTF
TGCAGCGATAACTATGGCTACACCTTC
>TRBD2|TRBJ2-7|TRBV6-5|once
CASSSFPGLAGSREQYF
TGTGCCAGCAGTTCGTTCCCCGGACTAGCGGGATCGAGGGAGCAGTACTTC
>.|TRBJ1-5|TRBV12-3/TRBV12-4|.
CASSSPPGAQHF
TGTGCCAGCAGTTCACCCCCCGGGGCCCAGCATTTT
>.|TRBJ2-7|TRBV12-3/TRBV12-4|few
CASSFRPIGHEQYF
TGTGCCAGCAGTTTTCGGCCCATCGGTCACGAGCAGTACTTC
>.|TRBJ2-7|TRBV20-1|.
CSAREGGSARSYEQYF
TGCAGTGCTAGGGAGGGGGGCAGCGCCCGCTCCTACGAGCAGTACTTC
>.|TRBJ2-3|TRBV20-1|.
CSATSASATDTQYF
TGCAGTGCTACTAGTGCGTCCGCCACAGATACGCAGTATTTT